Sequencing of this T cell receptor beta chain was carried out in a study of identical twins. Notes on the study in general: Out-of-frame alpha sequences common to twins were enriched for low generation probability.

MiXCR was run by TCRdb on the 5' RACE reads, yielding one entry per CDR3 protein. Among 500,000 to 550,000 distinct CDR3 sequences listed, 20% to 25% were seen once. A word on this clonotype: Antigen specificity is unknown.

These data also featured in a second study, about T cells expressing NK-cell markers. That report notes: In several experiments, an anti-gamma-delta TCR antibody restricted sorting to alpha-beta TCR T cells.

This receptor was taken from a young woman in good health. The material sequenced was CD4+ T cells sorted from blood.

The DNA of the CDR3 is TGTGCCAGCAAGGGGGCAGGGGAGACCCAGTACTTC. It codes for CASKGAGETQYF. This chain joins TRBV2 and TRBJ2-5; 7 nucleotides agree with TRBD1. The CDR3 sequence is 12 residues long. Germline assignment: CDR1 SNHLY and CDR2 FYNNEI. The junction had 4 bases not matched to a gene; V was cut back by 7 bases and J by 5 bases.